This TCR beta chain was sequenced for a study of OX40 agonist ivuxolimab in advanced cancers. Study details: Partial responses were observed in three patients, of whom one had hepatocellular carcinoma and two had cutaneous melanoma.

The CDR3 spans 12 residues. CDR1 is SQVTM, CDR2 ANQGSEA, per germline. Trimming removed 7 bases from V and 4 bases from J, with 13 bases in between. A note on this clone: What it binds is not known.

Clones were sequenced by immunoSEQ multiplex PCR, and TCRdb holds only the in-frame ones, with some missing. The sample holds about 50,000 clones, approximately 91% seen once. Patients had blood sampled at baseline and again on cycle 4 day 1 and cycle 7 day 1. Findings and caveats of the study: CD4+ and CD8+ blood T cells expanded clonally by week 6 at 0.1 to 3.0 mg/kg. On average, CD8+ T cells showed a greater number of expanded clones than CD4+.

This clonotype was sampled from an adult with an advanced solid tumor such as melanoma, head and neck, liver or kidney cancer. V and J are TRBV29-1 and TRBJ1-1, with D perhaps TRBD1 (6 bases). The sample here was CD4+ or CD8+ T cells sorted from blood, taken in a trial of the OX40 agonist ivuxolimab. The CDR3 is CSARDIPTEAFF. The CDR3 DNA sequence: TGCAGCGCTCGGGACATCCCCACTGAAGCTTTCTTT.